Detailed here is one TCR beta chain. The data are from a study of T cell changes during pregnancy in multiple sclerosis. This table comes from immunoSEQ multiplex PCR, and its TCRdb copy is limited to in-frame clones, with some not included. The table shows 37,000 or so clones, with roughly 91% occurring only once. The origin of this receptor is a female donor in good health, enrolled as a control in a pregnancy study. Material: CD4+ T cells from peripheral blood mononuclear cells, obtained in the second trimester of pregnancy.

CDR3 DNA: TGTGCCAGCACCAGGGACAGGCAGGGAGAGACCCAGTACTTC. Protein: CASTRDRQGETQYF. The V call is TRBV6-1, the J call TRBJ2-5; TRBD1 aligns across 8 bases. The CDR3 totals 14 residues. Germline V gene data show CDR1 as MNHNS and CDR2 as SASEGT. Trimming removed 7 bases from V and 4 bases from J; junction bases left unmatched: 8.